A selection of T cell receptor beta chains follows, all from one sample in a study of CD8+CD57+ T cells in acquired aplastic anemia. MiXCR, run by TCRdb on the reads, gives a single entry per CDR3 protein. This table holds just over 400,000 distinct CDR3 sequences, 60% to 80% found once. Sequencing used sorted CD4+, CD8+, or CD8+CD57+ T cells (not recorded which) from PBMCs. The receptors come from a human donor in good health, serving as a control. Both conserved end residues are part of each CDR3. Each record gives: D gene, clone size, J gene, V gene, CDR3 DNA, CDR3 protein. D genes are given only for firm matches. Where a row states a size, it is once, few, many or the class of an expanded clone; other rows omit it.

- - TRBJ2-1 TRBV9 TGTGCCAGCAGCCCCTTGGGTATTCGGCCAGACAATGAGCAGTTCTTC CASSPLGIRPDNEQFF
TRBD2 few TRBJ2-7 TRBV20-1 TGCAGTGCTCTAGCGGGAGAGGCCTCCGAGCAGTACTTC CSALAGEASEQYF
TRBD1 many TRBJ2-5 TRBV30 TGTGCCTGGAGCCGATCTACGACAGGGGGGGAGACCCAGTACTTC CAWSRSTTGGETQYF
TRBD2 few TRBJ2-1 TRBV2 TGTGCCAGCGGTGGGGGGGCGGGGGGGCCAATGTCCTACAATGAGCAGTTCTTC CASGGGAGGPMSYNEQFF
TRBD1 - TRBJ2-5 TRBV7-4 TGTGCCAGCAGCGTCGGGACAGGGAGGGGGTCCCAGTACTTC CASSVGTGRGSQYF
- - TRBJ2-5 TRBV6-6 TGTGCCAGTAGAGCCAGCCAAGAGACCCAGTACTTC CASRASQETQYF
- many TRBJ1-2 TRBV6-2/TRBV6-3 TGTGCCAGCGGCAGGCGGGACTATGGCTACACCTTC CASGRRDYGYTF
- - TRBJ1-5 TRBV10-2 TGTGCCAGCATTGTGGAAGTTGGGAACAATCAAGCGTTCTTT CASIVEVGNNQAFF
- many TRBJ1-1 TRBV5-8 TGTGCCAGCAGCTCCGGGGGAGGGTGGACTGAAGCTTTCTTT CASSSGGGWTEAFF
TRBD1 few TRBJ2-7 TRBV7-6 TGTGCCAGCAGCTTGGGGACAGGCTACGAGCAGTACTTC CASSLGTGYEQYF
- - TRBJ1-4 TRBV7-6 TGTGCCAGCAGCACCGGCCAGGCGGGAGCCAAAATCCTGTTTTTT CASSTGQAGAKILFF
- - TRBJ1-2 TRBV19 TGTGCCAGTACCAAAGTGGGACACAACTATGGCTACACCTTC CASTKVGHNYGYTF
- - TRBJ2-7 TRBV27 TGTGCCAGCAGTTCTCTCGGGTTCTACGAGCAGTACTTC CASSSLGFYEQYF
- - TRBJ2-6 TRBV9 TGTGCCAGCAGCGAAGGGGAATTGTCTGGGGCCAACGTCCTGACTTTC CASSEGELSGANVLTF
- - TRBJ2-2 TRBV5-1 TGCGCCAGCAAGGTGGCTCTGAACACTGACACCGGGGAGCTGTTTTTT CASKVALNTDTGELFF
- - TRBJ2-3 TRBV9 TGTGCCAGCAGCGTAGAGACAGATACGCAGTATTTT CASSVETDTQYF
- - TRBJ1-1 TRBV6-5 TGTGCCAGCAGTTACGCCAGGTCGAGGAGTGGGATGAACACTGAAGCTTTCTTT CASSYARSRSGMNTEAFF
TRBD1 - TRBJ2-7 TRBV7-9 TGTGCCAGCAGCTCCAGACAGGGGGACGAGGCCCAGTACTTC CASSSRQGDEAQYF
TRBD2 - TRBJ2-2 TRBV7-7 TGTGCTAGCAGCATCGGCGGGGGGGCCGTCGAGCTGTTTTTT CASSIGGGAVELFF
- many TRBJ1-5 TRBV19 TGTGCCAGTAGTCCACCGATACAAGTATATAGCAATCAGCCCCAGCATTTT CASSPPIQVYSNQPQHF
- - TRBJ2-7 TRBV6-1 TGTGCCAGCACCCTACCGATCAGGGGTGAGCGGGACTACGAGCAGTACTTC CASTLPIRGERDYEQYF
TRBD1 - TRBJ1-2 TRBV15 TGTGCCACCAGCAACAGGGGGCTGGACTATGGCTACACCTTC CATSNRGLDYGYTF